This TCR beta chain emerged from a study of blood T cell repertoires in COVID-19 (TCRdb year 2020). General notes on the study: Samples from collaborators originated in the United States, Italy and Spain and spanned both the acute and convalescent phases of COVID-19. The prospective study material was composed of cDNA or gDNA derived from T cells, B-cell-depleted T cells, or PBMCs. Subjects who had been exposed to COVID-19, were actively infected with it, or had recovered from it provided the deeply sampled blood TCRbeta repertoires that made up the dataset. The repertoires were released in a freely available public database intended as a resource for research on the immune response to SARS-CoV-2. The samples were drawn from two sources: the first 160 participants of the ongoing ImmuneRACE study, and 1,000 to 1,500 subjects contributed by 6 global collaborators. Nearly every sample came with metadata listing a de-identified subject ID, COVID-19 status, age in years and sex. Where available, HLA class I and class II types were taken from metadata supplied by the sample provider and were not determined by assay-based typing. The full study reports these points: The amount of clinical and demographic metadata varied by source and participant and was provided uncurated.

From the cysteine up to the phenylalanine, the CDR3 has a length of 15 residues. Only the CDR3 portion is preserved as DNA: 45 bases, with reading frame beginning at the first base. V is trimmed back by 2 bases and J by 4 bases, and the junction contains 6 bases that no gene match accounts for. Via the germline V gene, CDR1 is LGHNA and CDR2 YSLEER. The table lists this clone with a count of one. Its antigen remains undetermined. No base quality values were provided; no much bigger clone lies one nucleotide off. The immunoSEQ Assay, a bias-controlled multiplex PCR, was used to amplify TCRbeta CDR3 regions from genomic DNA. In the original analysis: Nucleated cell counts per sample were estimated from amplification of reference gene primers within the assay. Sequence reads were collapsed and filtered to measure the absolute abundance of every unique TCRbeta CDR3 rearrangement. Productive Simpson clonality was computed per sample as the square root of Simpson's diversity index over productive rearrangements. TCRdb stores this immuneACCESS table with in-frame sequences only. Part of the clones is absent; in the studies checked, under half of the shortfall reflects unresolved V genes, and no reason is known for the rest. Clonal size and the V and J genes are those of that table, whereas D and trimming came from the DNA. Across this sample there are almost 250,000 clones, with almost 85% seen only once. The ten top clones hold approximately 9.1% of the sample.

Enrolling through a virtual design, the prospective study's participants ranged in age from roughly 18 to 89 years and lived across around 25 United States geographic areas. In the prospective study, participants were assigned to cohorts based on the clinical history participants reported in a screening survey and a study questionnaire. In the prospective study, mobile phlebotomists collected whole blood, serum and a nasopharyngeal or oropharyngeal swab from each participant. Additional blood draws and questionnaires over a 2-month period could optionally be provided by prospective study participants. Before DNA extraction, blood samples from the prospective study were shipped at room temperature or frozen.

The chain couples TRBV4-3 to TRBJ1-1; 8 central nucleotides agree with TRBD1. The sequenced sample consisted of PBMCs or T cells enriched from blood (not recorded which). This clonotype was obtained from a woman aged 50 to 60 with acute COVID-19. The CDR3: CASSQIQGASTEAFF. The nucleotides are TGCGCCAGCAGCCAAATTCAGGGGGCGTCCACTGAAGCTTTCTTT.